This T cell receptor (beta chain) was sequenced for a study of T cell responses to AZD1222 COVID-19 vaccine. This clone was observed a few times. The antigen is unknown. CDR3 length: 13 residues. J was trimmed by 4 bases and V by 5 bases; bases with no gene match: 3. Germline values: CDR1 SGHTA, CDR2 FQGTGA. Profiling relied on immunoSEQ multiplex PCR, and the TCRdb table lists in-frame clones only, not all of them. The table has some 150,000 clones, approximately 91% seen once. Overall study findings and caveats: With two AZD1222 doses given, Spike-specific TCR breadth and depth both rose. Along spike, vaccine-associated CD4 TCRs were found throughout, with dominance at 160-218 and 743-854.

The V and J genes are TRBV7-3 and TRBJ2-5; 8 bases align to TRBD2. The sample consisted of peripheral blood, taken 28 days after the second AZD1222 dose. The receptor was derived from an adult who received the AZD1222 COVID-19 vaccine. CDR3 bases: TGTGCCAGCAGCCCGGCGGGGGGAGAGACCCAGTACTTC. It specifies CASSPAGGETQYF.